The 15 T cell receptor beta chains given below trace back to one sample, sequenced in a study of spatial heterogeneity in lung cancer. This sample's time point: sample taken at primary tumor resection. TCRdb reprocessed the 5' RACE reads with MiXCR, giving one entry per CDR3 protein. The data show approximately 39,000 distinct CDR3 sequences, approximately 6.8% seen once. Sample: PBMCs, taken at surgery. The receptors shown here come from a female donor with early-stage non-small cell lung cancer.

The CDR3 nucleotides read TGCGCCAGCAGCCAGGACAGGGGAACCACCGGGGAGCTGTTTTTT. It codes for CASSQDRGTTGELFF. The genes are TRBV4-3 and TRBJ2-2, with 9 bases fitting TRBD1. The CDR3 has 15 residues. V trimming: 3 bases; J trimming: 4 bases; junction bases outside the gene matches: 3. Germline V lookup: CDR1 LGHNA, CDR2 YSLEER.

This clonotype has ten or more counts. The V and J genes are TRBV18 and TRBJ2-7; D unresolved. The CDR3 runs 13 residues. Germline CDR1 is KGHSH and CDR2 is LQKENI. V was shortened by 3 bases and J by 4 bases, with 10 bases between the two germline ends. Here the CDR3 DNA reads TGTGCCAGCTCACCCTCGCGCCCGTACGAGCAGTACTTC. Translated, it gives CASSPSRPYEQYF. Using reference TRBV18 and TRBJ2-7 for the parts outside the CDR3, the full variable domain is NAGVMQNPRHLVRRRGQEARLRCSPMKGHSHVYWYRQLPEEGLKFMVYLQKENIIDESGMPKERFSAEFPKEGPSILRIQQVVRGDSAAYFCASSPSRPYEQYFGPGTRLTVT.

This clonotype was found many times. The gene calls are TRBV5-8 and TRBJ1-1, with D perhaps matching TRBD1 (5 bases). Germline CDR1 and CDR2: SGHTS and YDEGEE. V lost 3 bases and J 3 bases, leaving 18 bases between the germline ends. This CDR3 has 16 residues. This CDR3 is CASSSPGQGSDTEAFF. The CDR3 DNA is TGTGCCAGCAGCTCGCCCGGGCAGGGATCGGACACTGAAGCTTTCTTT.

This clonotype has a count of ten or more. V gene TRBV5-1 combines with J gene TRBJ2-5; 8 nucleotides align to TRBD2. This CDR3 has 12 amino acids. Germline-derived CDR1 and CDR2 are SGHRS and YFSETQ. V shed 4 bases, J shed 14 bases, and the junction held 10 bases outside the gene matches. CDR3 in amino acids: CASSEGLGGPYF. Here the CDR3 DNA reads TGCGCCAGCAGCGAGGGACTAGGTGGGCCATACTTC.

This clonotype was observed at least ten times. The V and J genes are TRBV5-6 and TRBJ1-6; D is uncertain. Looked up from germline, CDR1 is SGHDT and CDR2 is YYEEEE. With 2 bases removed from V and 9 bases from J, the gap between germline ends came to 12 bases. There are 14 residues in the CDR3. CDR3 protein: CASSFRMLISPLHF. The CDR3 bases are TGTGCCAGCAGCTTTAGGATGTTGATTTCACCCCTCCACTTT. The full variable domain, in which reference TRBV5-6 and TRBJ1-6 provide the parts outside the CDR3, is DAGVTQSPTHLIKTRGQQVTLRCSPKSGHDTVSWYQQALGQGPQFIFQYYEEEERQRGNFPDRFSGHQFPNYSSELNVNALLLGDSALYLCASSFRMLISPLHFGNGTRLTVT.

This clonotype was seen repeatedly, ten times or more. The chain has TRBV6-6 and TRBJ2-3; D call uncertain. Trimming cost V 2 bases and J 3 bases, with 3 bases left between them. The CDR3 consists of 12 residues. The germline CDR1 and CDR2 sequences are MNHNY and SVGAGI (reference sequence). Here the CDR3 reads CASSYLTDTQYF. The CDR3 DNA sequence: TGTGCCAGCAGTTACCTGACAGATACGCAGTATTTT.

This clonotype has a count of ten or more. This chain connects TRBV27 to TRBJ1-2; D gene uncertain. V was shortened by 4 bases and J by 4 bases, with 22 bases between the two germline ends. The CDR3 extends over 17 amino acids. CDR1 is MNHEY, CDR2 SMNVEV, per germline (reference sequence). The CDR3 protein is CASSSAVDTLLAYGYTF. CDR3 sequence (DNA): TGTGCCAGCAGTTCAGCGGTCGACACCTTACTTGCCTATGGCTACACCTTC.

The chain employs TRBV5-1 and TRBJ1-2; perhaps TRBD1 as D (6 bases). Per germline, CDR1 SGHRS and CDR2 YFSETQ. The length of the CDR3 is 13 residues. Trimming pared 5 bases from V and 4 bases from J, leaving 12 bases between. The CDR3 DNA sequence: TGCGCCAGCAGGGGGACATCTAGCTATGGCTACACCTTC. Amino acids: CASRGTSSYGYTF.

This chain joins TRBV27 and TRBJ1-1; D might be TRBD1 (5 bases). The CDR3 has 16 amino acids. Trimming removed 0 bases at V and 4 bases at J, with 15 bases between. Looked up from germline, CDR1 is MNHEY and CDR2 is SMNVEV (reference sequence). CDR3 bases: TGTGCCAGCAGTTTATCACCTAATGACAGAGGCACTGAAGCTTTCTTT. It specifies CASSLSPNDRGTEAFF.

The CDR3 is CASSLYGLWADTQYF. Written as DNA, the CDR3 is TGTGCCAGCAGCTTGTACGGGCTTTGGGCAGATACGCAGTATTTT. The chain is built from TRBV5-4 and TRBJ2-3; no clear D. The CDR3 is 15 residues long. Trimming cost V 1 base and J 4 bases, with 13 bases left between them. Germline loops: CDR1 SGHNT, CDR2 YYREEE (reference sequence). Looking up the rest from reference TRBV5-4 and TRBJ2-3 gives the full variable domain: ETGVTQSPTHLIKTRGQQVTLRCSSQSGHNTVSWYQQALGQGPQFIFQYYREEENGRGNFPPRFSGLQFPNYSSELNVNALELDDSALYLCASSLYGLWADTQYFGPGTRLTVL.

There are a few counts of this clonotype. V and J are TRBV3-1 and TRBJ1-6; D remains unclear. Trimming removed 0 bases from V and 9 bases from J, with 9 bases in between. In germline, CDR1 is LGHDT, CDR2 YNNKEL (reference sequence). CDR3 length equals 14 residues. DNA of the CDR3: TGTGCCAGCAGCCAAGATCACGGGAGTTCACCCCTCCACTTT. It specifies CASSQDHGSSPLHF.

This clonotype appeared many times. This sequence joins TRBV5-1 and TRBJ2-3, with no clear D. V lost 4 bases to trimming and J lost 4 bases, with 7 bases between them. This CDR3 comprises 12 residues. Germline-derived CDR1 and CDR2 are SGHRS and YFSETQ. The CDR3 region is CASSPEPDTQYF. CDR3 bases: TGCGCCAGCAGCCCGGAGCCAGATACGCAGTATTTT.

This chain uses TRBV9 with TRBJ2-1; tentative D call: TRBD2 (6 bases). V lost 3 bases to trimming and J lost 2 bases, with 12 bases between them. This CDR3 has 15 residues. Germline values: CDR1 SGDLS, CDR2 YYNGEE. This CDR3 is CASSEEGEPYNEQFF. The CDR3 region has the DNA TGTGCCAGCAGCGAGGAGGGAGAGCCCTACAATGAGCAGTTCTTC.

This clonotype was recorded at least ten times. V usage is TRBV3-1 and J usage is TRBJ2-7, with TRBD2 identical over 9 bases. This CDR3 region has 16 residues. V trimming: 0 bases; J trimming: 3 bases; junction bases outside the gene matches: 6. Germline assignment: CDR1 LGHDT and CDR2 YNNKEL (reference sequence). CDR3 DNA sequence: TGTGCCAGCAGCCAAGATAGAACTAGCGGGCGCTACGAGCAGTACTTC. Translation gives CASSQDRTSGRYEQYF.

Points on this clonotype: Given a much more abundant clone one base away, this may be a read error. The V call is TRBV19, the J call TRBJ2-3; TRBD1 is a possible D gene (6 bases). V was pared by 2 bases and J by 3 bases, with 15 bases between. Germline CDR1 is LNHDA and CDR2 is SQIVND (reference sequence). This CDR3 contains 16 residues. The CDR3 sequence is CASSIRTEGRTDTQYF. In DNA form, the CDR3 reads TGTGCCAGTAGTATAAGGACAGAGGGTAGAACAGATACGCAGTATTTT.